This TCR beta chain was sequenced during a study of OX40 agonist ivuxolimab in advanced cancers. Study-level points and caveats: The expanded peripheral T cells' antigen specificity was not determined.

Method: immunoSEQ multiplex PCR; TCRdb's copy keeps in-frame clones and lacks some. Among 9,500 to 14,000 clones, about 86% were seen once, and the ten largest hold about 27%. This clone was found once. Its antigen is still unknown. The CDR3 is 16 residues long. Germline-derived CDR1 and CDR2 are MDHEN and SYDVKM. Trimming removed 5 bases from V and 5 bases from J; junction bases left unmatched: 7. This rearrangement joins TRBV28 to TRBJ2-1; 12 bases agree with TRBD2. Sequencing used CD4+ or CD8+ T cells sorted from blood, obtained in a trial of the OX40 agonist ivuxolimab. This TCR was sampled from an adult with an advanced solid tumor such as melanoma, head and neck, liver or kidney cancer. The CDR3: CASSTRLAGVHNEQFF. The CDR3 DNA reads as TGTGCCAGCAGTACCCGACTAGCGGGAGTTCACAATGAGCAGTTCTTC.